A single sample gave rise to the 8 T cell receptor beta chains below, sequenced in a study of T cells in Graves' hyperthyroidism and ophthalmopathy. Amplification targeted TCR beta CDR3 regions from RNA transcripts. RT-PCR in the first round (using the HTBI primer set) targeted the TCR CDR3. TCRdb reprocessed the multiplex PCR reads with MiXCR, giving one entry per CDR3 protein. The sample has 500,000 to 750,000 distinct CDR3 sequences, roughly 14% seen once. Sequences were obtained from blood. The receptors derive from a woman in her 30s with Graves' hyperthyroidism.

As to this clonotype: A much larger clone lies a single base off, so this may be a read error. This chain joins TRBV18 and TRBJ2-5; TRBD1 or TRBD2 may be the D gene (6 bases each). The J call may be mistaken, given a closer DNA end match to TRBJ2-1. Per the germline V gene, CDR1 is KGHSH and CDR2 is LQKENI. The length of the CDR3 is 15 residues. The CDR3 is CASSQRAGGQETQFF. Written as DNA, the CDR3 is TGTGCCAGCTCACAACGGGCCGGGGGCCAAGAGACCCAGTTCTTC.

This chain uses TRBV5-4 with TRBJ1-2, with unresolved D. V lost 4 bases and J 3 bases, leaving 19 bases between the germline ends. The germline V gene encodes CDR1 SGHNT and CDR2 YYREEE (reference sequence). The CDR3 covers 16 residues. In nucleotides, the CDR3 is TGTGCCAGCAGCCCGACGAGGGTCACGGTGGACTATGGCTACACCTTC. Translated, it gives CASSPTRVTVDYGYTF. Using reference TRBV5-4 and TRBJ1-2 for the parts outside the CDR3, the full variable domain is ETGVTQSPTHLIKTRGQQVTLRCSSQSGHNTVSWYQQALGQGPQFIFQYYREEENGRGNFPPRFSGLQFPNYSSELNVNALELDDSALYLCASSPTRVTVDYGYTFGSGTRLTVV.

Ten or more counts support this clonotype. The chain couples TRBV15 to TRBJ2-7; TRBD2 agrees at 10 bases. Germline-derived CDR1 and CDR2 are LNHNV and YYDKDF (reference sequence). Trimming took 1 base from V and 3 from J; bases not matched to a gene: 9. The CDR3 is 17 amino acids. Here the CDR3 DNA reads TGTGCCACCAGCAGAGGTCCCAGCGGGAGGGCAGACTACGAGCAGTACTTC. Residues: CATSRGPSGRADYEQYF.

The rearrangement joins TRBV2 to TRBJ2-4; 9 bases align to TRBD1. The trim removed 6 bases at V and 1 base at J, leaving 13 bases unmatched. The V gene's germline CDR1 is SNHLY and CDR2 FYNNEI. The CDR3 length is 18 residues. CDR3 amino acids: CASSGRDRVTWAKNIQYF. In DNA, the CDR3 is TGTGCCAGCAGCGGCCGGGACAGGGTAACTTGGGCCAAAAACATTCAGTACTTC.

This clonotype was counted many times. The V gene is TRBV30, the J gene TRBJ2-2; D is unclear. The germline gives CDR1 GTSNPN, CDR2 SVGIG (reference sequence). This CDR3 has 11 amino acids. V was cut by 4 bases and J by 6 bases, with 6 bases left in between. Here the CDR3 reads CAWKDPGELFF. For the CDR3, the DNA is TGTGCCTGGAAAGATCCCGGGGAGCTGTTTTTT.

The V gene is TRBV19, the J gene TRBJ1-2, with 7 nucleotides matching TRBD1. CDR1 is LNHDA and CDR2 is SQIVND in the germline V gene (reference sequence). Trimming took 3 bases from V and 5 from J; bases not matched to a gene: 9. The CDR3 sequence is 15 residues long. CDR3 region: CASSIEGQFSYGYTF. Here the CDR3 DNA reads TGTGCCAGTAGTATTGAGGGACAGTTCTCGTATGGCTACACCTTC.

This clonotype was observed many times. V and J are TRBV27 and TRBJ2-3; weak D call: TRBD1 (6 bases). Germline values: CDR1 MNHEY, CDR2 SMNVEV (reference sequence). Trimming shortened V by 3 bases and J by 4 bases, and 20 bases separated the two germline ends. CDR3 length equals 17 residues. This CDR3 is CASSFGTGLPKADTQYF. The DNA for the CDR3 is TGTGCCAGCAGTTTCGGTACAGGGCTCCCGAAGGCAGATACGCAGTATTTT.

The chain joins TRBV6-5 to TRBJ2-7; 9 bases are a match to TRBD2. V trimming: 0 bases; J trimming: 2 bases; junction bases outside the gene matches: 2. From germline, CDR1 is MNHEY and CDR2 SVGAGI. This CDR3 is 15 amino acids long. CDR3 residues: CASSYSLAGAYEQYF. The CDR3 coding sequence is TGTGCCAGCAGTTACTCTTTAGCGGGAGCCTACGAGCAGTACTTC.